A selection of T cell receptor beta chains follows, all from one sample in a study of blood T cells in healthy people across ages. MiXCR, applied by TCRdb to the 5' RACE reads, yields one record per CDR3 protein. Found here are approximately 1,000,000 distinct CDR3 sequences, 40% to 50% of them singletons; the top ten hold approximately 20%. The source material was blood. The receptors were gathered from a woman aged 60-75 years in good health. Both conserved end residues are part of each CDR3. D genes are given only for firm matches. Clone size, where shown, is once, few, many, or a class for clones that have expanded.

len: 16
j_gene: TRBJ2-5
abundance: -
d_gene: TRBD2
v_gene: TRBV6-2/TRBV6-3
CDR3aa: CASSLELSGRTETQYF
CDR3nt: TGTGCCAGCAGCCTGGAATTGAGCGGGAGAACGGAGACCCAGTACTTC

len: 13
j_gene: TRBJ1-3
abundance: -
d_gene: -
v_gene: TRBV11-2
CDR3aa: CASSSNTLGTIYF
CDR3nt: TGTGCCAGCAGCTCGAACACACTTGGCACCATATATTTT

len: 13
j_gene: TRBJ1-2
abundance: few
d_gene: -
v_gene: TRBV9
CDR3aa: CASSVRVGYGYTF
CDR3nt: TGTGCCAGCAGCGTACGGGTGGGCTATGGCTACACCTTC

len: 14
j_gene: TRBJ2-5
abundance: -
d_gene: -
v_gene: TRBV27
CDR3aa: CASSRELARETQYF
CDR3nt: TGTGCCAGCAGCCGGGAACTAGCCCGAGAGACCCAGTACTTC

len: 15
j_gene: TRBJ2-3
abundance: few
d_gene: TRBD1
v_gene: TRBV7-8
CDR3aa: CASRVTPGQRDTQYF
CDR3nt: TGTGCCAGCAGGGTAACTCCGGGACAGAGAGATACGCAGTATTTT

len: 17
j_gene: TRBJ1-2
abundance: -
d_gene: TRBD1
v_gene: TRBV5-5
CDR3aa: CASSLRAKHRGYYGYTF
CDR3nt: TGTGCCAGCAGCTTGCGGGCCAAACACAGGGGGTACTATGGCTACACCTTC

len: 13
j_gene: TRBJ2-7
abundance: -
d_gene: -
v_gene: TRBV7-9
CDR3aa: CASSPLHAYEQYF
CDR3nt: TGTGCCAGCAGCCCCCTTCACGCTTACGAGCAGTACTTC

len: 18
j_gene: TRBJ2-1
abundance: -
d_gene: TRBD2
v_gene: TRBV7-8
CDR3aa: CASRGGVAGGPSRNEQFF
CDR3nt: TGTGCCAGCCGCGGCGGGGTAGCGGGAGGGCCTTCTCGCAATGAGCAGTTCTTC

len: 14
j_gene: TRBJ2-1
abundance: -
d_gene: TRBD2
v_gene: TRBV29-1
CDR3aa: CSVERREGRVEQFF
CDR3nt: TGCAGCGTTGAACGGCGGGAGGGCAGGGTTGAGCAGTTCTTC

len: 14
j_gene: TRBJ1-1
abundance: many
d_gene: -
v_gene: TRBV5-6
CDR3aa: CASSFTQGNTEAFF
CDR3nt: TGTGCCAGCAGCTTCACACAGGGGAACACTGAAGCTTTCTTT

len: 16
j_gene: TRBJ1-2
abundance: -
d_gene: -
v_gene: TRBV27
CDR3aa: CASSLGSPAKGGGYTF
CDR3nt: TGTGCCAGCAGTTTAGGCTCTCCTGCAAAGGGAGGTGGCTACACCTTC

len: 15
j_gene: TRBJ2-6
abundance: few
d_gene: TRBD1
v_gene: TRBV9
CDR3aa: CASMGDRAGANVLTF
CDR3nt: TGTGCCAGCATGGGGGACAGGGCTGGGGCCAACGTCCTGACTTTC

len: 14
j_gene: TRBJ1-2
abundance: once
d_gene: -
v_gene: TRBV28
CDR3aa: CASTVGGHNYGYTF
CDR3nt: TGTGCCAGCACCGTGGGGGGACATAACTATGGCTACACCTTC

len: 14
j_gene: TRBJ1-1
abundance: -
d_gene: -
v_gene: TRBV18
CDR3aa: CASSPTGYNLEAFF
CDR3nt: TGTGCCAGCTCGCCTACAGGGTACAATCTTGAAGCTTTCTTT

len: 12
j_gene: TRBJ2-7
abundance: -
d_gene: -
v_gene: TRBV7-9
CDR3aa: CAGSQRRDEQYF
CDR3nt: TGTGCCGGATCACAGCGGAGGGACGAGCAGTACTTC

len: 14
j_gene: TRBJ2-7
abundance: -
d_gene: TRBD1
v_gene: TRBV10-2
CDR3aa: CASGWTGGSSEQYF
CDR3nt: TGCGCCAGCGGATGGACAGGGGGGTCAAGCGAGCAGTACTTC

len: 15
j_gene: TRBJ2-7
abundance: few
d_gene: TRBD2
v_gene: TRBV27
CDR3aa: CASNAGLAGAYEQYF
CDR3nt: TGTGCCAGCAACGCGGGACTAGCGGGAGCCTACGAGCAGTACTTC

len: 15
j_gene: TRBJ2-1
abundance: -
d_gene: TRBD2
v_gene: TRBV7-9
CDR3aa: CASSELGAGANEQFF
CDR3nt: TGTGCCAGCAGCGAACTTGGAGCGGGGGCCAATGAGCAGTTCTTC

len: 15
j_gene: TRBJ2-1
abundance: once
d_gene: -
v_gene: TRBV3-1
CDR3aa: CASSQGWEPYNEQFF
CDR3nt: TGTGCCAGCAGCCAAGGGTGGGAGCCATACAATGAGCAGTTCTTC

len: 12
j_gene: TRBJ1-1
abundance: -
d_gene: -
v_gene: TRBV12-3/TRBV12-4
CDR3aa: CASNRGNTEAFF
CDR3nt: TGTGCCAGCAACCGGGGGAACACTGAAGCTTTCTTT

len: 14
j_gene: TRBJ2-5
abundance: -
d_gene: -
v_gene: TRBV27
CDR3aa: CASSPFPGGETQYF
CDR3nt: TGTGCCAGCAGCCCTTTCCCCGGGGGAGAGACCCAGTACTTC

len: 18
j_gene: TRBJ2-3
abundance: few
d_gene: TRBD1
v_gene: TRBV7-8
CDR3aa: CASSLASGQGLSTDTQYF
CDR3nt: TGTGCCAGCAGCTTAGCATCGGGACAGGGTTTGAGCACAGATACGCAGTATTTT

len: 16
j_gene: TRBJ2-7
abundance: -
d_gene: TRBD2
v_gene: TRBV6-1
CDR3aa: CASSEGLAGASYEQYF
CDR3nt: TGTGCCAGCAGTGAGGGACTAGCGGGTGCCTCCTACGAGCAGTACTTC

len: 13
j_gene: TRBJ2-7
abundance: few
d_gene: -
v_gene: TRBV15
CDR3aa: CATSASRSYEQYF
CDR3nt: TGTGCCACCAGCGCTAGCAGGAGCTACGAGCAGTACTTC

len: 14
j_gene: TRBJ2-1
abundance: -
d_gene: -
v_gene: TRBV2
CDR3aa: CASSEVVTSNEQFF
CDR3nt: TGTGCCAGCAGTGAAGTTGTGACTAGCAATGAGCAGTTCTTC

len: 15
j_gene: TRBJ2-5
abundance: -
d_gene: TRBD2
v_gene: TRBV5-1
CDR3aa: CASSPGLALSETQYF
CDR3nt: TGCGCCAGTAGCCCGGGACTAGCTTTGTCGGAGACCCAGTACTTC

len: 17
j_gene: TRBJ2-1
abundance: -
d_gene: TRBD2
v_gene: TRBV6-2/TRBV6-3
CDR3aa: CASSYSPPSGIYNEQFF
CDR3nt: TGTGCCAGCAGTTACTCACCACCTAGCGGGATTTACAATGAGCAGTTCTTC

len: 18
j_gene: TRBJ2-1
abundance: -
d_gene: -
v_gene: TRBV7-8
CDR3aa: CASSLVGRLVSQGDEQFF
CDR3nt: TGTGCCAGCAGCTTAGTAGGGAGACTAGTGAGTCAGGGGGATGAGCAGTTCTTC

len: 15
j_gene: TRBJ1-4
abundance: few
d_gene: -
v_gene: TRBV3-1
CDR3aa: CASSRTGFDREKLFF
CDR3nt: TGTGCCAGCAGCCGTACAGGATTCGATCGTGAAAAACTGTTTTTT

len: 15
j_gene: TRBJ2-1
abundance: many
d_gene: -
v_gene: TRBV20-1
CDR3aa: CSARGGRERGNEQFF
CDR3nt: TGCAGTGCTAGAGGGGGGCGGGAGCGGGGCAATGAGCAGTTCTTC

len: 11
j_gene: TRBJ1-1
abundance: -
d_gene: -
v_gene: TRBV29-1
CDR3aa: CSVLAAAEAFF
CDR3nt: TGCAGCGTTCTTGCCGCCGCTGAAGCTTTCTTT

len: 14
j_gene: TRBJ1-2
abundance: -
d_gene: TRBD1
v_gene: TRBV20-1
CDR3aa: CSATDGTGQEGYTF
CDR3nt: TGCAGTGCAACAGACGGGACAGGTCAGGAGGGCTACACCTTC

len: 11
j_gene: TRBJ2-1
abundance: many
d_gene: -
v_gene: TRBV7-9
CDR3aa: CASSSGDEQFF
CDR3nt: TGTGCCAGCAGCTCCGGGGATGAGCAGTTCTTC

len: 14
j_gene: TRBJ2-7
abundance: -
d_gene: -
v_gene: TRBV9
CDR3aa: CASSVGEFPYEQYF
CDR3nt: TGTGCCAGCAGCGTAGGGGAGTTCCCCTACGAGCAGTACTTC

len: 11
j_gene: TRBJ2-1
abundance: -
d_gene: -
v_gene: TRBV6-1
CDR3aa: CASTGMNEQFF
CDR3nt: TGTGCCAGCACCGGAATGAATGAGCAGTTCTTC

len: 15
j_gene: TRBJ2-7
abundance: -
d_gene: -
v_gene: TRBV15
CDR3aa: CATSRDRGASYEQYF
CDR3nt: TGTGCCACCAGCAGAGATCGGGGGGCTTCCTACGAGCAGTACTTC

len: 13
j_gene: TRBJ1-6
abundance: -
d_gene: -
v_gene: TRBV7-8
CDR3aa: CASSLIGNSPLHF
CDR3nt: TGTGCCAGCAGCTTAATTGGAAATTCACCCCTCCACTTT